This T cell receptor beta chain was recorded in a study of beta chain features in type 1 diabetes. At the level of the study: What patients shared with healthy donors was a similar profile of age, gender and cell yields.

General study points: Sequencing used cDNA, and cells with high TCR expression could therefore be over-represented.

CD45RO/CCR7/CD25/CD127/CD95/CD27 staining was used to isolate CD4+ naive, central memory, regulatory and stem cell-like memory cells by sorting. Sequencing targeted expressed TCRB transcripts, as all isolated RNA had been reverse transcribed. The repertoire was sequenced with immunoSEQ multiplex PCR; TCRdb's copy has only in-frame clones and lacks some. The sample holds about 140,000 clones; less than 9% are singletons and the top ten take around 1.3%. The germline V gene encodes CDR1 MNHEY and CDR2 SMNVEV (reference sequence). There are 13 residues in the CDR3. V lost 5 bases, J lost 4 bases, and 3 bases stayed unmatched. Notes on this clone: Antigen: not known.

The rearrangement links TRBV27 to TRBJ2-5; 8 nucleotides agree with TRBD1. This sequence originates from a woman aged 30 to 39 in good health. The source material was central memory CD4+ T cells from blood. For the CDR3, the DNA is TGTGCCAGCAGTAGCGGACAGGGAGAGACCCAGTACTTC. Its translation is CASSSGQGETQYF.